The source of this T cell receptor beta chain is a study of blood T cells in healthy people across ages. This clonotype was seen many times. Next came a second PCR, run for about 6 to 11 cycles, which used a sample-barcoded 5' primer along with a J-beta primer mix. Any given sample supplied a minimum of 2.5 million CDR3-containing paired-end reads. MiXCR, run by TCRdb on the 5' RACE reads, gives a single entry per CDR3 protein. Of hundreds of thousands of distinct CDR3 sequences in the sample, about 30% were seen once. The CDR3 runs to 15 residues. V was pared by 4 bases and J by 8 bases, with 15 bases between. The germline V gene has CDR1 LGHDT and CDR2 YNNKEL (reference sequence).

The sequenced sample was blood. The chain joins TRBV3-1 to TRBJ2-6; D is possibly TRBD1 or TRBD2 (6 bases each). This receptor was identified in a woman over 75 in good health. The CDR3 bases are TGTGCCAGCAGCCCTACATGGGGGGCGACCAACGTCCTGACTTTC. Amino acid sequence: CASSPTWGATNVLTF.